This is a list of T cell receptor beta chains from one sample in a study of control samples from healthy donors and cancer patients. TCRdb's table, derived via immunoSEQ multiplex PCR, lists solely in-frame clones and lacks some. The repertoire has some 78,000 clones, around 90% of them found once; the top ten carry 6.5% to 8%. The sequencing input was blood. The source is a woman aged 55-75 years in good health. Both conserved end residues are part of each CDR3.

j_call	v_call	cdr3_aa
TRBJ1-1	TRBV2	CASSDGQGAFRTEAFF
TRBJ1-1	TRBV11-2	CASSWDLSTEAFF
TRBJ2-1	TRBV13	CASSIRTSGAANEQFF
TRBJ2-3	TRBV18	CASSPGRTKGGDTQYF
TRBJ1-1	TRBV19	CASSMGQLTPEAFF
TRBJ1-1	TRBV30	CAWRPNTEAFF
TRBJ2-5	TRBV5-1	CASSQGQGQETQYF
TRBJ1-5	TRBV18	CASSPGYSNQPQHF
TRBJ2-7	TRBV9	CASSVSGGSYEQYF
TRBJ1-1	TRBV9	CASSAVRAGVEAFF
TRBJ1-1	TRBV18	CASSTSWGTGEAFF
TRBJ2-1	TRBV7-3	CASRLDGSSYNEQFF
TRBJ1-4	TRBV2	CASSGGVPNEKLFF
TRBJ1-5	TRBV24-1	CATSDLLRNQPQHF
TRBJ2-3	TRBV5-1	CASSRTGTSGPDTQYF
TRBJ1-2	TRBV28	CATLVSRDRPTGYTF
TRBJ2-1	TRBV5-4	CASSPTSGRRYEQFF
TRBJ2-5	TRBV2	CASLAGGAGETQYF
TRBJ2-7	TRBV7-2	CASSLFRGIEQYF
TRBJ2-3	TRBV10-3	CAISLGLAFTDTQYF
TRBJ2-5	TRBV18	CASSPRGTVQETQYF
TRBJ1-1	TRBV2	CASSLLNTEAFF
TRBJ2-1	TRBV19	CASSVSGDPYNEQFF
TRBJ1-4	TRBV11-3	CASRPKKLFF
TRBJ1-2	TRBV5-1	CASSLRGGGGGYTF
TRBJ2-3	TRBV27	CASSLRGADTQYF
TRBJ1-2	TRBV6-5	CAGGKGQGNYGYTF
TRBJ2-4	TRBV2	CASSESRGSGNIQYF
TRBJ2-7	TRBV28	CASSLRVGSSYEQYF
TRBJ1-2	TRBV6-2/TRBV6-3	CASSYIRSAAGGTHGYTF
TRBJ2-3	TRBV5-5	CASSLYPGTSGTDTQYF
TRBJ1-2	TRBV18	CASSPNHRGYGYTF